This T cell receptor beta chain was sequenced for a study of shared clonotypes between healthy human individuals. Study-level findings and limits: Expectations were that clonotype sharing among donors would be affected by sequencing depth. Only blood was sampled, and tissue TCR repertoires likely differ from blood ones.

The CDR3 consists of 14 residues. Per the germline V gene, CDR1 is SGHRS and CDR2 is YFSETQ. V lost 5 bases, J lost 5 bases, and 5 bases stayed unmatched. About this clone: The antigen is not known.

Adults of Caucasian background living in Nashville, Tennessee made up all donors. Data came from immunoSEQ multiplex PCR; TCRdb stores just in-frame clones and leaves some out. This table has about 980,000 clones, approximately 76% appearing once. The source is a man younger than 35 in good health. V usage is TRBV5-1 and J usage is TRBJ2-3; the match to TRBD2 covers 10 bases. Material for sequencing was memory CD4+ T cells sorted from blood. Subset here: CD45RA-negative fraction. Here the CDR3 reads CASRSSGGQDTQYF. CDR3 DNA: TGCGCCAGCAGGTCTAGCGGGGGCCAAGATACGCAGTATTTT.